The rows below give T cell receptor beta chains drawn from one sample of a study of T-cell reconstitution after alpha-beta-depleted transplantation in children. Using its own MiXCR run on the PCR reads, TCRdb lists one record per CDR3 protein. This sample has around 580,000 distinct CDR3 sequences; more than 20% occur once, and the top ten carry roughly 15%. The sequencing here drew on PBMCs, mostly from graft donor cells, taken 360 days after TCRalphabeta/CD19-depleted stem cell transplant. The receptors here all came from a boy in the first two years of life who had a stem cell transplant for acute myeloid leukemia, so the T cells may come from the graft donor. Each CDR3 is given with its conserved first and last residue. The D gene is left open where the match is weak. Clone size is given for some rows only: seen once, a few or many times, or a class if the clone is expanded.

TRBV2	.	TRBJ1-4	.	TGTGCCAGCAGTGAAGCACGGACGGAGAATGAAAAACTGTTTTTT	CASSEARTENEKLFF
TRBV6-5	few	TRBJ2-1	.	TGTGCCAGCAGTTACCGCGTGCAGGGGGAGGACAATGAGCAGTTCTTC	CASSYRVQGEDNEQFF
TRBV20-1	many	TRBJ2-5	.	TGCAGTGCTAGAGATCGATGGCGTTCCCAGACCCAGTACTTC	CSARDRWRSQTQYF
TRBV11-3	.	TRBJ2-1	.	TGTGCCAGCAGCTTAGATGGGCGAGCCGGATCGAGTGAGCAGTTCTTC	CASSLDGRAGSSEQFF
TRBV4-2	.	TRBJ2-3	.	TGTGCCAGCAGCCCCAGAGAGGCTTTAAGCACAGATACGCAGTATTTT	CASSPREALSTDTQYF
TRBV6-5	.	TRBJ2-3	TRBD2	TGTGCCAGCAGTTACGTGCCGACTAGGCGGGGGGGCCTAGATACGCAGTATTTT	CASSYVPTRRGGLDTQYF
TRBV20-1	many	TRBJ2-3	TRBD1	TGCAGTGCCCCAACCTGGTCGGGACAGGGTCTTACAGATACGCAGTATTTT	CSAPTWSGQGLTDTQYF
TRBV12-3/TRBV12-4	.	TRBJ2-3	.	TGTGCCAGCAGTTTAACCCCCCCCGCAGATACGCAGTATTTT	CASSLTPPADTQYF
TRBV27	.	TRBJ2-2	.	TGTGCCAGCAGTTTAGTCCGGACAACAAGGGACACCGGGGAGCTGTTTTTT	CASSLVRTTRDTGELFF
TRBV20-1	.	TRBJ2-2	TRBD2	TGCTGTGCTAGAGATGACGGGACTAGCGGGGGGGTGTCACCCGGGGAGCTGTTTTTT	CCARDDGTSGGVSPGELFF
TRBV20-1	many	TRBJ2-1	.	TGCAGTGCTAGAGTCTCAGGGGAACTGGGGGAGGCCTACAATGAGCAGTTCTTC	CSARVSGELGEAYNEQFF
TRBV12-3/TRBV12-4	.	TRBJ1-1	.	TGTGCCAGCAGTCCCGGGCTCTATCCTGAAGCTTTCTTT	CASSPGLYPEAFF
TRBV29-1	.	TRBJ2-2	TRBD1	TGCAGCGTGACAGGGGAATCCGGGGAGCTGTTTTTT	CSVTGESGELFF
TRBV20-1	.	TRBJ2-3	TRBD1	TGCAGTGCTATCGGACAGGACAGGGGGCGACCAGATACGCAGTATTTT	CSAIGQDRGRPDTQYF
TRBV20-1	.	TRBJ1-2	.	TGCAGTGCTAGAGAGGGACTGAACCCATCGCATGGCTACACCTTC	CSAREGLNPSHGYTF
TRBV7-9	.	TRBJ2-1	TRBD2	TGTGCCAGCAGCTTCCACCCGGGGGGGCTGGGCACTCCTGAGCAGTTCTTC	CASSFHPGGLGTPEQFF
TRBV29-1	.	TRBJ2-5	.	TGCGGCGTTGAGGGCGGACAAGAGACCCAGTACTTC	CGVEGGQETQYF
TRBV29-1	few	TRBJ2-1	TRBD1	TGCAGCGTTGAAGGGTCACAGGGGGGCGATGAGCAGTTCTTC	CSVEGSQGGDEQFF
TRBV6-1	many	TRBJ1-2	TRBD1	TGTGCCAGCAGTGAAGCCGGACAGGGATCTGGCTACACCTTC	CASSEAGQGSGYTF
TRBV15	.	TRBJ2-5	.	TGTGCCACCAGCGGACTTTTCACCACCGGGAAAGAGACCCAGTACTTC	CATSGLFTTGKETQYF
TRBV28	.	TRBJ2-5	.	TGTGCCAGCAGTTTGACTACTTGGGAGACCCAGTACTTC	CASSLTTWETQYF
TRBV4-2	.	TRBJ2-7	TRBD1	TGTGCCAGCAGCCCCGGGGGACAGGGGTCCTACGAACAGTACTTC	CASSPGGQGSYEQYF
TRBV5-1	few	TRBJ2-1	.	TGCGCCAGCAGCTTGGTAGGGGGAGGGGGTTCCTACAATGAGCAGTTCTTC	CASSLVGGGGSYNEQFF
TRBV19	.	TRBJ1-5	TRBD1	TGTGCCAGTAGTAAATGGGGACAGGGAGAGTATCAGCCCCAGCATTTT	CASSKWGQGEYQPQHF
TRBV20-1	.	TRBJ2-7	TRBD1	TGCAGTGCTACCCGGGACAGGGGACAAGGGGGGCAGTACTTC	CSATRDRGQGGQYF
TRBV24-1	.	TRBJ2-1	TRBD1	TGTGCCACCAGCGTTACAGGGGGACACAATGAGCAGTTCTTC	CATSVTGGHNEQFF
TRBV7-8	few	TRBJ2-5	.	TGTGCCAGCAGCTTAGGGCCCAGACAGTACCAAGAGACCCAGTACTTC	CASSLGPRQYQETQYF
TRBV6-2/TRBV6-3	.	TRBJ2-7	TRBD1	TGTGCCAGCAGTTACGAATTGTCCCGGGACAGGGCCTACGAGCAGTACTTC	CASSYELSRDRAYEQYF
TRBV20-1	many	TRBJ1-1	.	TGCAGTGCTAGGTCAACCTCCCTTGGGGCTGAAGCTTTCTTT	CSARSTSLGAEAFF
TRBV12-3/TRBV12-4	.	TRBJ1-5	.	TGTGCCAGCAGCACCAGGAGGCCGAATCAGCCCCAGCATTTT	CASSTRRPNQPQHF
TRBV20-1	few	TRBJ1-5	.	TGCAGTGCTAGAGCTCAGGAAACAAGCAATCAGCCCCAGCATTTT	CSARAQETSNQPQHF
TRBV6-1	.	TRBJ2-3	.	TGTGCCACCCGACGGGTACCGCGGGATACGCAGTATTTT	CATRRVPRDTQYF
TRBV12-3/TRBV12-4	.	TRBJ2-7	.	TGTGCCAGCAGCCGGGGGCAGCAGTACTTC	CASSRGQQYF
TRBV5-5	.	TRBJ2-4	.	TGTGCCAGCAGCTTGGGGTGGAACATTCAGTACTTC	CASSLGWNIQYF
TRBV10-3	.	TRBJ2-5	.	TGTGCCATCAGTGAGTCCAGTCCGGGATTAGAGACCCAGTACTTC	CAISESSPGLETQYF
TRBV20-1	.	TRBJ1-1	TRBD1	TGCAGTGCTAGAGGGACAGGGTTTTGGGGAGCTTTCTTT	CSARGTGFWGAFF
TRBV7-9	.	TRBJ2-3	TRBD2	TGTGCCAGCAGCACCGCTAATAGCGGGGTCGCAGATACGCAGTATTTT	CASSTANSGVADTQYF
TRBV27	few	TRBJ2-1	TRBD1	TGTGCCAGCAGTATCTCGGGACAGCTAGACAATGAGCAGTTCTTC	CASSISGQLDNEQFF
TRBV10-3	many	TRBJ2-2	.	TGTGCCATCAGTGAATTACACGGGCAAGAGCTGTTTTTT	CAISELHGQELFF
TRBV4-3	few	TRBJ1-2	.	TGCGCCAGCAGCCAAGAAGACTATGGCTACACCTTC	CASSQEDYGYTF
TRBV15	.	TRBJ2-5	.	TGTGCCACCAGCAGAGATGGCAGGCCGGAGACCCAGTACTTC	CATSRDGRPETQYF
TRBV24-1	many	TRBJ2-3	TRBD2	TGTGCCACCAGTGAATGGACTAGCGGGGGCACAGATACGCAGTATTTT	CATSEWTSGGTDTQYF
TRBV29-1	.	TRBJ2-4	TRBD1	TGCAGCGTTGTGTTGGGACAGCTAAAAAACATTCAGTACTTC	CSVVLGQLKNIQYF
TRBV27	few	TRBJ1-2	TRBD1	TGTGCCAGCAGTTTTACAGGGGGCGACTATGGCTACACCTTC	CASSFTGGDYGYTF
TRBV28	many	TRBJ2-5	TRBD1	TGTGCCAGCAGTTTATGGATCCGGGACAGGGGGGAAGAGACCCAGTACTTC	CASSLWIRDRGEETQYF
TRBV5-1	.	TRBJ2-3	.	TGCGCCAGCAGCTTGGAGGGGAACCTGCAGTATTTT	CASSLEGNLQYF
TRBV15	many	TRBJ2-2	.	TGTGCCACCAGCAGAGATCTTGGGGGTTTCGGCTTCACCGGGGAGCTGTTTTTT	CATSRDLGGFGFTGELFF